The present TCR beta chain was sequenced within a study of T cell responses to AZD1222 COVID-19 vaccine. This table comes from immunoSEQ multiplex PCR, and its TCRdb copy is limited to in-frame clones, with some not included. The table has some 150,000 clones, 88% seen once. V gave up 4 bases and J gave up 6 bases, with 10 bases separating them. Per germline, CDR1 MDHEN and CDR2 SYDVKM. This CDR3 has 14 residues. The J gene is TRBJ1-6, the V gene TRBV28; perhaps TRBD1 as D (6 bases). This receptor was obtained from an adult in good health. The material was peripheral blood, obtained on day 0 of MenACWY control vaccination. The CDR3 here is CASSYQQGNSPLHF. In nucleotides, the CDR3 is TGTGCCAGCAGTTATCAACAGGGTAATTCACCCCTCCACTTT. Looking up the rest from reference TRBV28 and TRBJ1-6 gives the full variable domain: DVKVTQSSRYLVKRTGEKVFLECVQDMDHENMFWYRQDPGLGLRLIYFSYDVKMKEKGDIPEGYSVSREKKERFSLILESASTNQTSMYLCASSYQQGNSPLHFGNGTRLTVT.